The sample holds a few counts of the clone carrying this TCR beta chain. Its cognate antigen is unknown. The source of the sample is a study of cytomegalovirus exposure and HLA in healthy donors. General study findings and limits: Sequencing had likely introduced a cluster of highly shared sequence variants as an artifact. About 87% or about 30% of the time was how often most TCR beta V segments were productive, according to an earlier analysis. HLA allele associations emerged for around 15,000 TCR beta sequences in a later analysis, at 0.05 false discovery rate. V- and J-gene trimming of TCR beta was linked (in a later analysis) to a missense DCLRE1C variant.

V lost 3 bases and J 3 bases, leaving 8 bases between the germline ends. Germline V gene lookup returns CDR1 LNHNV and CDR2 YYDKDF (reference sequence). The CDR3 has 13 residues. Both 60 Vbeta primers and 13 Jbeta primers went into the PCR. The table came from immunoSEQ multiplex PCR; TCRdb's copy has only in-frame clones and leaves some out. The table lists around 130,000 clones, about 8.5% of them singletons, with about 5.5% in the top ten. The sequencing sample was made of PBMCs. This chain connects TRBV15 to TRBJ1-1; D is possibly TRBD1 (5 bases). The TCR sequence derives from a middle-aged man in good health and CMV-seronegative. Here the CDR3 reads CATSRGQYTEAFF. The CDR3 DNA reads TGTGCCACCAGCAGGGGGCAGTACACTGAAGCTTTCTTT.